These T cell receptor beta chains were read from a single sample in a study of Tregs in tolerant kidney transplant recipients. Data came from immunoSEQ multiplex PCR; TCRdb stores just in-frame clones and leaves some out. The sample gives some 74,000 clones, approximately 90% of which show up once; 0.34% is in the top ten. This sample comprised Tregs from blood, obtained before the transplant. The receptor set was obtained from a human donor who received a combined kidney and bone marrow transplant. Both conserved end residues are part of each CDR3. D genes are given only for firm matches.

v_gene	d_gene	j_gene	CDR3nt	CDR3aa
TRBV6-6	NA	TRBJ2-7	TGTGCCAGCAGTTACTCGGGGGCCGGCGAGCAGTACTTC	CASSYSGAGEQYF
TRBV15	TRBD2	TRBJ2-2	TGTGCCACCAGCAGTCTAGCGGGAGGGCCTACCGGGGAGCTGTTTTTT	CATSSLAGGPTGELFF
TRBV5-1	NA	TRBJ2-7	TGCGCCAGCAGCCCCCCCATCGGGAACTCCTACGAGCAGTACTTC	CASSPPIGNSYEQYF
TRBV6-1	NA	TRBJ1-1	TGTGCCAGCACCCCCTTAGTCCGGACTGAAGCTTTCTTT	CASTPLVRTEAFF
TRBV27	NA	TRBJ2-7	TGTGCCAGCAGTCGAAAACCCCAGTCCTACGAGCAGTACTTC	CASSRKPQSYEQYF
TRBV2	NA	TRBJ2-7	TGTGCCAGCAGTGTAATAGCCGAGCAGTACTTC	CASSVIAEQYF
TRBV11-1	TRBD2	TRBJ2-7	TGTGCCAGCAGCCAGGGACTAGCGGGAACCCACGAGCAGTACTTC	CASSQGLAGTHEQYF
TRBV5-1	NA	TRBJ2-3	TGCGCCAGCAGCTCGGATCTCACAGATACGCAGTATTTT	CASSSDLTDTQYF
TRBV11-3	NA	TRBJ2-5	TGTGCCAGCAGCTTAGCGGCGGGGATACAAGAGACCCAGTACTTC	CASSLAAGIQETQYF
TRBV19	NA	TRBJ2-1	TGTGCCAGTCGACGCCAGGACCCAGGCAATGAGCAGTTCTTC	CASRRQDPGNEQFF
TRBV2	NA	TRBJ2-1	TGTGCCAGCAGTATGGGGGTCTGGCAGTTCTTC	CASSMGVWQFF